This entry describes one T cell receptor beta chain. This entry belongs to a study of blood T cells in healthy people across ages. Total RNA amounts of at least 5.5 micrograms were extracted per sample. Using a J-beta primer mix together with a sample-barcoded 5' primer, a second PCR was run for about 6 to 12 cycles. TCRdb independently ran MiXCR on the 5' RACE reads; one entry per CDR3 protein. The sample contains fewer than 1,000,000 distinct CDR3 sequences, around 42% of which appear only once. The germline CDR1 and CDR2 sequences are SEHNR and FQNEAQ (reference sequence). Between the trimmed V and J ends, which lost 2 bases and 10 bases, there was a span of 14 bases. CDR3 length: 13 amino acids.

The sample comprised blood. This chain links TRBV7-9 with TRBJ1-1; D uncertain. The source of this sequence is a man aged 55 to 70 in good health. CDR3 DNA: TGTGCCAGCAGCTTATTTTCGGTGGAAATAGCTTTCTTT. It is translated as CASSLFSVEIAFF.